This T cell receptor beta chain was captured in a study of T cells in Graves' hyperthyroidism and ophthalmopathy. Background on the study: At initial diagnosis, before any treatment had begun, peripheral blood was obtained.

This clonotype was picked up many times. Its specificity is unknown. TCR beta CDR3 region amplification was performed from RNA transcripts. RT-PCR in the first round (using the HTBI primer set) targeted the TCR CDR3. TCRdb reprocessed the multiplex PCR reads with MiXCR, giving one entry per CDR3 protein. Among about 270,000 distinct CDR3 sequences, about 25% were seen once, and the ten largest hold about a quarter. Progressors' blood was drawn at hyperthyroidism diagnosis, before ophthalmopathy symptoms. There are 13 residues in the CDR3. CDR1 is WNHNN, CDR2 SYGVQD, per germline (reference sequence). Trimming at V came to 6 bases and at J to 9 bases, leaving 4 bases not matched to a gene. The study's findings and limits: Most thyroid clonotypes expanded above 0.001 were also detected in blood. From stable hyperthyroidism, ophthalmopathy was set apart by a 13 V-J model.

The chain combines TRBV10-1 with TRBJ1-6; 8 bases agree with TRBD1. The source is a man between 35 and 55 years old with Graves' hyperthyroidism that later progressed to Graves' ophthalmopathy. The sample consisted of blood. This CDR3 is CASSGQGTSPLHF. The CDR3 DNA is TGCGCCAGCAGCGGACAGGGAACTTCACCCCTCCACTTT.